A selection of T cell receptor beta chains follows, all from one sample in a study of beta chain features in type 1 diabetes. Some clones are missing from TCRdb's copy, which holds only in-frame ones; the method was immunoSEQ multiplex PCR. The sample consists of about 330,000 clones, about 11% of them appearing once. The sequenced material came from naive CD4+ T cells from blood. These receptors originate from a woman in her 30s in good health. CDR3s include the opening cysteine and the closing phenylalanine or tryptophan. A D gene is named only where the DNA matches it firmly. Some rows have no size entry. The others give once, few or many, or a class for an expanded clone.

DNA,CDR3,D,J,V,size
TGTGCCAGTGCCCCAATACTAAACTATGGCTACACCTTC,CASAPILNYGYTF,-,TRBJ1-2,TRBV19,few
TGTGCCAGCAGCACGGGACTAGCGGGAGGGCGGGCAGATACGCAGTATTTT,CASSTGLAGGRADTQYF,TRBD2,TRBJ2-3,TRBV11-2,-
TGTGCCGGGACCCGGACAGGGCTTGGGGGCTATGGCTACACCTTC,CAGTRTGLGGYGYTF,TRBD1,TRBJ1-2,TRBV30,-
TGCAGCGTCAGCGGGAGTGGAGACATTCAGTACTTC,CSVSGSGDIQYF,TRBD2,TRBJ2-4,TRBV29-1,-
TGTGCCAGCAGCGTCGACAGTTCCCAAGAGACCCAGTACTTC,CASSVDSSQETQYF,-,TRBJ2-5,TRBV9,few
TGTGCCTCGGGCGGGTACACCGGGGAGCTGTTTTTT,CASGGYTGELFF,-,TRBJ2-2,TRBV30,-
TGTGCCAGCAAGGTAGCGGAGCTAAATACGCAGTATTTT,CASKVAELNTQYF,-,TRBJ2-3,TRBV7-8,-
TGCGCCAGCAGCTTGGTTGCGGGAGCAGATACGCAGTATTTT,CASSLVAGADTQYF,TRBD2,TRBJ2-3,TRBV5-1,-
TGCGCCAGCAGCTTGGTAAACGCGGTCTATGGCTACACCTTC,CASSLVNAVYGYTF,-,TRBJ1-2,TRBV5-1,-
TGTGCCAGCAGTCCAAGCGGGTTATCCTACAATGAGCAGTTCTTC,CASSPSGLSYNEQFF,-,TRBJ2-1,TRBV28,few
TGTGCCAGCAGTCGTAGCGGGAGGTCCTACAATGAGCAGTTCTTC,CASSRSGRSYNEQFF,TRBD2,TRBJ2-1,TRBV6-5,few
TGTGCCAGCAGTGAGGTAGCTTCCCATCAGCCCCAGCATTTT,CASSEVASHQPQHF,-,TRBJ1-5,TRBV25-1,-
TGTGCCAGCAAGATAGGACAGGGGGATGGCTACACCTTC,CASKIGQGDGYTF,TRBD1,TRBJ1-2,TRBV2,-
TGTGCCAGCGGTCCGCCTTTGACGGGAGCGGGTACAGATACGCAGTATTTT,CASGPPLTGAGTDTQYF,-,TRBJ2-3,TRBV25-1,-
TGTGCCAGCAGCCCGGGACTGAACTATGGCTACACCTTC,CASSPGLNYGYTF,-,TRBJ1-2,TRBV9,-
TGTGCCAGCAGCTTAGGGGGACTAGCGGGAGATACCTACGAGCAGTACTTC,CASSLGGLAGDTYEQYF,TRBD2,TRBJ2-7,TRBV7-8,few
TGTGCCAGCAGCTCAGACAGGAGCACAGATACGCAGTATTTT,CASSSDRSTDTQYF,-,TRBJ2-3,TRBV7-2,few
TGTGCCAGCAGCTTAGGAGGGAGGGAGACCCAGTACTTC,CASSLGGRETQYF,-,TRBJ2-5,TRBV7-2,-
TGTGCCAGCAGGCAGGGCGGTCAAAACATTCAGTACTTC,CASRQGGQNIQYF,-,TRBJ2-4,TRBV28,-
TGTGCCAGCAGTTGGGCAGGACTAGCGGGGGGCGAGCAGTACTTC,CASSWAGLAGGEQYF,TRBD2,TRBJ2-7,TRBV7-9,-